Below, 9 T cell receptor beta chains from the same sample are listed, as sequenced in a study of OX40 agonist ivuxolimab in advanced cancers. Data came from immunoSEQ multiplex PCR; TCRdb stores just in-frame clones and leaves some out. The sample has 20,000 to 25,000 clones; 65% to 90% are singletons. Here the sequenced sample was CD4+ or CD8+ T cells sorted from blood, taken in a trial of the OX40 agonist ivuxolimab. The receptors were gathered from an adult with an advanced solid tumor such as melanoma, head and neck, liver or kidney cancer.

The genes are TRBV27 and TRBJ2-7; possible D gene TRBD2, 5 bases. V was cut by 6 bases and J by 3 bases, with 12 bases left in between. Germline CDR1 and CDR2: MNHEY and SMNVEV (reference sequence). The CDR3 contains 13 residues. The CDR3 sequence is CASRLRAGYEQYF. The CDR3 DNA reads TGTGCCAGCAGGTTGAGGGCGGGCTACGAGCAGTACTTC.

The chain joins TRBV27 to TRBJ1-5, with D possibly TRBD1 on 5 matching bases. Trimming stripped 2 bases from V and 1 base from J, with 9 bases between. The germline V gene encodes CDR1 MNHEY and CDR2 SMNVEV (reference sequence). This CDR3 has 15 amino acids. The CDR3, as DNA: TGTGCCAGCAGTTTAGGGGCAGGGAGCAATCAGCCCCAGCATTTT. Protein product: CASSLGAGSNQPQHF.

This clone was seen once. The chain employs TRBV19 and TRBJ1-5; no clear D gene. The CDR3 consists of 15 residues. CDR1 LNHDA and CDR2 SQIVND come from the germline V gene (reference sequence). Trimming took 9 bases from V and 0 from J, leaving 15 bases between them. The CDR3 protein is CASQPVGISNQPQHF. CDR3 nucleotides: TGTGCCAGCCAGCCTGTAGGGATTAGCAATCAGCCCCAGCATTTT.

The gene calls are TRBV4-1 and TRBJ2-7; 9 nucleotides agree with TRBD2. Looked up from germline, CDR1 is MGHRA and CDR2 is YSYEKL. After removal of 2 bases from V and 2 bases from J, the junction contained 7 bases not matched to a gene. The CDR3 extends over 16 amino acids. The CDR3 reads CASSQPGLAKPYEQYF. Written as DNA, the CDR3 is TGCGCCAGCAGCCAACCCGGACTAGCGAAACCCTACGAGCAGTACTTC.

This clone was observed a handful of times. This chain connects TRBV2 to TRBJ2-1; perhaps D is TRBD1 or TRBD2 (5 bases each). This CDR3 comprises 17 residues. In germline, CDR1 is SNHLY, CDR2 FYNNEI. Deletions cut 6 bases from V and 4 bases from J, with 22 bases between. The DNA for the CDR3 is TGTGCCAGCAGCCCGACAGCGGATCCCTCACTGTACAATGAGCAGTTCTTC. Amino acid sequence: CASSPTADPSLYNEQFF.

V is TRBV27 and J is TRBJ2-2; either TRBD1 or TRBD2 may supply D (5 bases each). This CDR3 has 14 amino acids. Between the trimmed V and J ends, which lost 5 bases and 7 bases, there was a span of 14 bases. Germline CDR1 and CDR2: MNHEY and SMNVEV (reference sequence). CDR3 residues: CASSLRGAGGELFF. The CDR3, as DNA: TGTGCCAGCAGTCTGCGAGGGGCGGGCGGGGAGCTGTTTTTT.

The CDR3 coding sequence is TGTGCCAGCAGTTCCCGCACACCTGACCACCAACCCAAGGAGGCCAACGTCCTGACTTTC. Encoded protein: CASSSRTPDHQPKEANVLTF. The genes are TRBV27 and TRBJ2-6; no clear D. This CDR3 has 20 residues. Trimming stripped 4 bases from V and 6 bases from J, with 28 bases between. Germline lookup yields CDR1 MNHEY and CDR2 SMNVEV (reference sequence).

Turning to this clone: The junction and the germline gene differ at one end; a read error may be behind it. The CDR3 coding sequence is TGTGCCAGCAGTGGTCGAGGGAGCGCCGAGGAGCCGTTTTTT. Translating it yields CASSGRGSAEEPFF. The chain is built from TRBV25-1 and TRBJ2-2; weak D call: TRBD2 (5 bases). The CDR3 consists of 14 residues. The V gene's germline CDR1 is MGHDK and CDR2 SYGVNS.

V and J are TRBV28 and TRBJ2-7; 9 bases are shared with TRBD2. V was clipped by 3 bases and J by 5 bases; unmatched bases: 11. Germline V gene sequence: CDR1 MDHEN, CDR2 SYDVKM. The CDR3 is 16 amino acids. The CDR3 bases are TGTGCCAGCAGTTTTAGCGGGGGAGGTTTAAGGAACGAGCAGTACTTC. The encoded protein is CASSFSGGGLRNEQYF.